The T cell receptor beta chain described here comes from a study of OX40 agonist ivuxolimab in advanced cancers. Study observations and caveats: At 0.1 to 3.0 mg/kg, clonal expansion of CD4+ and CD8+ blood T cells had occurred by week 6.

This clone was picked up a small number of times. Its antigen is still unknown. CDR3 length: 15 amino acids. V gave up 8 bases and J gave up 0 bases; unmatched junction bases: 7. Germline V gene lookup returns CDR1 SNHLY and CDR2 FYNNEI. Sequencing used immunoSEQ multiplex PCR; TCRdb keeps in-frame clones, though not all of them. The sample holds 35,000 to 45,000 clones, about 85% seen once. This clonotype originated in an adult with an advanced solid tumor such as melanoma, head and neck, liver or kidney cancer. Specimen: CD4+ or CD8+ T cells sorted from blood, collected in a trial of the OX40 agonist ivuxolimab. The chain uses TRBV2 and TRBJ2-1; 7 nucleotides agree with TRBD2. Here the CDR3 DNA reads TGTGCCAGCGCGGCCAGGACTAGCTCCTACAATGAGCAGTTCTTC. As protein: CASAARTSSYNEQFF.